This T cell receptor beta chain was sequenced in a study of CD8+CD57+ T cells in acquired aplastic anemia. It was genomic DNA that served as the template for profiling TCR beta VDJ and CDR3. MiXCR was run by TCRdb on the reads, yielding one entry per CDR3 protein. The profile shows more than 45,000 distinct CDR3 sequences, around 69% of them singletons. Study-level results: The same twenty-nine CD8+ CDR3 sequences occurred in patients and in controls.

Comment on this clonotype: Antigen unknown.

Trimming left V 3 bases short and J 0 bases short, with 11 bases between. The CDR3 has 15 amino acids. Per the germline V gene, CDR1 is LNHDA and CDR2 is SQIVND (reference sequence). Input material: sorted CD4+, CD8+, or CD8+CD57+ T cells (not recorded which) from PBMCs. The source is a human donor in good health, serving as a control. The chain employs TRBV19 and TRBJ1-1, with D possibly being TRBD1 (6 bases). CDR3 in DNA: TGTGCCAGTAGTATCGGGGGCCAGGTGAACACTGAAGCTTTCTTT. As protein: CASSIGGQVNTEAFF.